Shown below are 16 T cell receptor beta chains from a single sample sequenced in a study of cytotoxic CD8 clonotypes in ibrutinib-treated CLL. Here immunoSEQ multiplex PCR was the method, and the copy in TCRdb shows in-frame clones only, minus some. In the table there are about 72,000 clones, approximately 80% of which are singletons. The sequencing used PBMCs, collected at disease progression, from a patient treated with ibrutinib. The receptor set was obtained from a human donor with chronic lymphocytic leukemia.

This clone was seen only a few times. The gene calls are TRBV6-1 and TRBJ2-1; TRBD1 matches 8 bases. Germline CDR1 is MNHNS and CDR2 is SASEGT. The CDR3 is 15 amino acids. Unmatched junction bases numbered 17, after V lost 11 bases and J lost 8 bases. CDR3 sequence reads: CASPDGQGAWDEQFF. CDR3 in DNA: TGTGCCTCCCCGGACGGGCAGGGGGCGTGGGATGAGCAGTTCTTC.

The rearrangement joins TRBV4-1 to TRBJ2-7, with 7 bases that match TRBD2. The length of the CDR3 is 15 residues. J lost 3 bases, V lost 2 bases, and 7 bases had no gene match. Germline CDR1 reads MGHRA; CDR2 reads YSYEKL. CDR3 sequence: CASSQLTSAVYEQYF. CDR3 DNA: TGCGCCAGCAGCCAATTAACTAGCGCGGTCTACGAGCAGTACTTC.

The V call is TRBV5-6, the J call TRBJ2-5; D possibly uses TRBD1 or TRBD2 (7 bases each). The CDR3 is 14 residues long. Germline V gene lookup returns CDR1 SGHDT and CDR2 YYEEEE. Between the trimmed V and J ends, which lost 5 bases and 7 bases, there was a span of 18 bases. The CDR3 sequence is CASRGYRGGGTQYF. CDR3 coding DNA: TGTGCCAGCAGGGGCTACAGGGGAGGGGGGACCCAGTACTTC.

This chain joins TRBV6-5 and TRBJ2-5, with D unresolved. Per the germline V gene, CDR1 is MNHEY and CDR2 is SVGAGI. The CDR3 spans 12 residues. The V end lost 6 bases, the J end lost 1 base, and 6 bases lay between the germline ends. The DNA for the CDR3 is TGTGCCAGCAGCGATATCCAAGAGACCCAGTACTTC. Translating it yields CASSDIQETQYF.

This sequence joins TRBV19 and TRBJ2-5; 8 bases are shared with TRBD2. CDR1 is LNHDA and CDR2 is SQIVND in the germline V gene (reference sequence). V was pared by 3 bases and J by 2 bases, with 17 bases of the junction left unmatched. The CDR3 sequence is 19 residues long. CDR3 amino acids: CASSMFGGVSGPPQETQYF. The CDR3 nucleotides are TGTGCCAGTAGTATGTTCGGGGGGGTTTCAGGGCCCCCTCAAGAGACCCAGTACTTC.

CDR3 DNA sequence: TGCGCCAGCAGCCAAGGGGAGGGGAGGTACACCGGGGAGCTGTTTTTT. Protein product: CASSQGEGRYTGELFF. The chain is built from TRBV4-1 and TRBJ2-2; 7 bases are a match to TRBD2. Germline CDR1 is MGHRA and CDR2 is YSYEKL. The CDR3 length is 16 residues. Trimming took 1 base from V and 3 from J; bases not matched to a gene: 5.

The rearrangement links TRBV28 to TRBJ2-5, with 8 positions matching TRBD2. Looked up from germline, CDR1 is MDHEN and CDR2 is SYDVKM. The CDR3 runs 13 residues. V was clipped by 7 bases and J by 5 bases; unmatched bases: 6. Here the CDR3 reads CASNAPGGETQYF. DNA of the CDR3: TGTGCCAGCAACGCCCCGGGGGGGGAGACCCAGTACTTC. The full variable domain, completed using reference TRBV28 and TRBJ2-5, is DVKVTQSSRYLVKRTGEKVFLECVQDMDHENMFWYRQDPGLGLRLIYFSYDVKMKEKGDIPEGYSVSREKKERFSLILESASTNQTSMYLCASNAPGGETQYFGPGTRLLVL.

The V call is TRBV29-1, the J call TRBJ2-3, with D possibly matching TRBD1 (5 bases). In germline, CDR1 is SQVTM, CDR2 ANQGSEA. V gave up 7 bases and J gave up 5 bases, with 16 bases separating them. CDR3 size: 13 residues. The DNA of the CDR3 is TGCAGCGCCTTGGTGGGGCGTTTAGATACGCAGTATTTT. The encoded protein is CSALVGRLDTQYF.

This clone was seen many times. This CDR3 is CASSLVSGGAYETQYF. The CDR3 bases are TGTGCCAGCAGCTTAGTTAGCGGGGGGGCCTACGAGACCCAGTACTTC. The chain links TRBV7-2 to TRBJ2-5, with 11 bases fitting TRBD2. Per germline, CDR1 SGHTA and CDR2 FQGNSA. V lost 1 base to trimming and J lost 5 bases; unmatched junction nucleotides: 6. The CDR3 runs 16 residues.

The J gene is TRBJ2-5, the V gene TRBV30; D tentatively reads TRBD1 or TRBD2 (5 bases each). Trimming stripped 3 bases from V and 5 bases from J, with 19 bases between. Germline V gives CDR1 GTSNPN, CDR2 SVGIG (reference sequence). This CDR3 has 15 amino acids. CDR3 residues: CAWRRDGTGMETQYF. Written as DNA, the CDR3 is TGTGCCTGGAGGCGCGATGGGACCGGGATGGAGACCCAGTACTTC.

This sequence joins TRBV30 and TRBJ1-6; the D gene is possibly TRBD1 (5 bases). The germline gives CDR1 GTSNPN, CDR2 SVGIG (reference sequence). There are 16 residues in the CDR3. Trimming took 1 base from V and 0 from J, leaving 10 bases between them. DNA of the CDR3: TGTGCCTGGAGTGCAGGGCCGAGCTCCTATAATTCACCCCTCCACTTT. It yields the protein CAWSAGPSSYNSPLHF.

CDR3: CASSLRAGVAYNEQFF. The DNA of the CDR3 is TGCGCCAGCAGTCTAAGGGCGGGAGTCGCCTACAATGAGCAGTTCTTC. This chain joins TRBV4-1 and TRBJ2-1, with TRBD2 identical over 7 bases. CDR3 size: 16 residues. CDR1 MGHRA and CDR2 YSYEKL come from the germline V gene. The trim removed 6 bases at V and 2 bases at J, leaving 10 bases unmatched.

J is TRBJ2-3 and V is TRBV9, with 9 bases aligning to TRBD2. V lost 3 bases, J lost 6 bases, and 11 bases stayed unmatched. The CDR3 runs to 16 residues. In germline, CDR1 is SGDLS, CDR2 YYNGEE. The CDR3 sequence is CASSAVAGDHRDTQYF. The CDR3 nucleotides read TGTGCCAGCAGCGCCGTAGCGGGGGACCACAGGGATACGCAGTATTTT.

This rearrangement joins TRBV6-1 to TRBJ1-3, with 7 bases matching TRBD1. CDR3 length: 13 residues. J lost 4 bases, V lost 7 bases, and 4 bases had no gene match. Germline CDR1 reads MNHNS; CDR2 reads SASEGT. DNA for the CDR3: TGTGCCAGCACGGAGGGGGCAGGAAACACCATATATTTT. Translation: CASTEGAGNTIYF.

The chain uses TRBV11-2 and TRBJ1-5; D gene uncertain. Germline V gene data show CDR1 as SGHAT and CDR2 as FQNNGV. The CDR3 loop spans 15 amino acids. The V end was cut by 2 bases, the J end by 3 bases, with 11 bases between. The CDR3 is CASSLLASVNQPQHF. The CDR3 DNA reads TGTGCCAGCAGCTTACTGGCTTCGGTCAATCAGCCCCAGCATTTT.

V gene TRBV4-1 combines with J gene TRBJ2-5, with 12 bases identical to TRBD2. The V segment lost 3 bases and the J segment 5 bases; nucleotides outside the gene matches: 10. The CDR3 has 17 residues. CDR1 and CDR2 from the germline V gene are MGHRA and YSYEKL. The DNA for the CDR3 is TGCGCCAGCAGCCAGTCCCCTAGCGGGGGGGCTTGGGAGACCCAGTACTTC. This gives the protein CASSQSPSGGAWETQYF.